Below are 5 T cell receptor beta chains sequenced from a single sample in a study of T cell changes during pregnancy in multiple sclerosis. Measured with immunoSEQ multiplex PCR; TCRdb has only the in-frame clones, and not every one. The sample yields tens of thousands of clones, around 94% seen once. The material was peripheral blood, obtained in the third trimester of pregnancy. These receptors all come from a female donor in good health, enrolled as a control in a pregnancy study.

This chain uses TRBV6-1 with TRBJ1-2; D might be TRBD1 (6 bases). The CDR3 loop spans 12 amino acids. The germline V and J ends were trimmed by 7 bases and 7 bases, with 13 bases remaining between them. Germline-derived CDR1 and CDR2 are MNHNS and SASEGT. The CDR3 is CASTLQGSGYTF. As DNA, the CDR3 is TGTGCCAGCACCCTACAGGGTTCTGGCTACACCTTC.

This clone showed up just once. The CDR3 bases are TGCGCCAGCAGCTCCATGGACGGGACCTACGAGCAGTACTTC. It codes for CASSSMDGTYEQYF. The chain recombines TRBV5-1 with TRBJ2-7; TRBD2 might be the D (5 bases). The CDR3 spans 14 residues. V was cut by 3 bases and J by 2 bases, with 12 bases left in between. Germline V gene sequence: CDR1 SGHRS, CDR2 YFSETQ. The full variable domain, with the rest looked up from reference TRBV5-1 and TRBJ2-7, is KAGVTQTPRYLIKTRGQQVTLSCSPISGHRSVSWYQQTPGQGLQFLFEYFSETQRNKGNFPGRFSGRQFSNSRSEMNVSTLELGDSALYLCASSSMDGTYEQYFGPGTRLTVT.

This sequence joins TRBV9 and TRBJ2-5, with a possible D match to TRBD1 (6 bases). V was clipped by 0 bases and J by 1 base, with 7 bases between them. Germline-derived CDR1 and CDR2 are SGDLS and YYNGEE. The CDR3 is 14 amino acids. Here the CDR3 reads CASSVGRGQETQYF. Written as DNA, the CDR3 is TGTGCCAGCAGCGTAGGCAGGGGCCAAGAGACCCAGTACTTC.

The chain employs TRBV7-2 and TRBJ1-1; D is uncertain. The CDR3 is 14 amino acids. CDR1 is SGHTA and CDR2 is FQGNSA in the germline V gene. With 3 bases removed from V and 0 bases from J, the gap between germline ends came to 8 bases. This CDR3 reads CASSFRYMNTEAFF. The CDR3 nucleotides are TGTGCCAGCAGCTTCCGATACATGAACACTGAAGCTTTCTTT.

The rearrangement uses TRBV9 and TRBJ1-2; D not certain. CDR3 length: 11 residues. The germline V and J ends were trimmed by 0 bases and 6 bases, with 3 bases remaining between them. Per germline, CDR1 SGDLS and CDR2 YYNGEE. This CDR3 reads CASSVADGYTF. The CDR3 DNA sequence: TGTGCCAGCAGCGTAGCAGATGGCTACACCTTC.